One T cell receptor beta chain is described in this entry. Its target is unknown. The data belong to a study of T cells in narcolepsy. The overall study: Enrolled donors included narcolepsy type 1 or type 2 patients and healthy controls.

Study results and caveats: HCRT-specific and TRIB2-specific autoreactive clonotypes appeared among same-patient CSF and blood CD4+ clonotypes. Some memory CD4+ repertoires had no autoreactive clone sequences. Blood of same and different patients, but not healthy controls, reportedly held recurring autoreactive clonotypes.

Trimming stripped 0 bases from V and 3 bases from J, with 8 bases between. This CDR3 region has 14 residues. In germline, CDR1 is MNHEY, CDR2 SMNVEV (reference sequence). The repertoire was sequenced with immunoSEQ multiplex PCR; TCRdb's copy has only in-frame clones and lacks some. Among 27,000 or so clones listed, 86% were seen once. The J gene is TRBJ1-2, the V gene TRBV27; D remains unclear. The sample consisted of CD45RA- memory CD4+ T cells from PBMCs. The clonotype was recovered from a human donor with narcolepsy. CDR3 bases: TGTGCCAGCAGTTTATCCCCGACATACTATGGCTACACCTTC. This gives the protein CASSLSPTYYGYTF.